This TCR beta chain was captured by sequencing in a study of cytomegalovirus exposure and HLA in healthy donors. General observations from the study: Sequencing depth across donors, presence/absence analyses assumed, was roughly uniform. Exclusion applied to some V segments, including TRBV6-2 and TRBV6-3, as they were indistinguishable. TCR beta V- and J-gene trimming was later associated with a missense DCLRE1C variant.

This clone appeared once. Its antigen is unidentified. An end of the junction differs from the germline gene, which may be a read error. The PCR made use of 60 Vbeta and 13 Jbeta primers. Using immunoSEQ multiplex PCR, the repertoire was profiled, and TCRdb retains in-frame clones only, with some absent. The table has approximately 190,000 clones, about 90% seen once. Germline CDR1 reads SEHNR; CDR2 reads FQNEAQ (reference sequence). CDR3 length: 14 amino acids. Source material: PBMCs. The source of this sequence is a boy between 2 and 10 years old in good health and CMV-seronegative. The chain combines TRBV7-9 with TRBJ2-5, with D perhaps matching TRBD1 (5 bases). The CDR3 loop reads CASSPVGPQKTQYF. The CDR3 nucleotides read TGTGCCAGCAGCCCAGTGGGGCCCCAAAAGACCCAGTACTTC.